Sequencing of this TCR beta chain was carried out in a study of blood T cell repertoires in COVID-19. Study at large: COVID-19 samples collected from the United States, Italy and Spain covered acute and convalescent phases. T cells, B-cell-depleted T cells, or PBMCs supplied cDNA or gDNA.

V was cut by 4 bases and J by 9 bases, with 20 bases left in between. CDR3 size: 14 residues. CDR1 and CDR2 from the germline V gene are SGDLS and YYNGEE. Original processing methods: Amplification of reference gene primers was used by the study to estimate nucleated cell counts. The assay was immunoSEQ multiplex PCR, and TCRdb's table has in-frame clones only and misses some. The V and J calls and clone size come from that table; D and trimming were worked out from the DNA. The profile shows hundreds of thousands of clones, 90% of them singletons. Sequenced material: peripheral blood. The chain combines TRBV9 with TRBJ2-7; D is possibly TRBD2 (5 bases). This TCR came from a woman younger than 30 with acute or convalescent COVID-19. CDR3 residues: CASSPWGARTLQYF. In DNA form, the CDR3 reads TGTGCCAGCAGCCCGTGGGGAGCTCGGACGTTGCAGTACTTC.